Below are 20 T cell receptor beta chains sequenced from a single sample in a study of graft-versus-host responses after intestinal transplantation. Sequencing was performed with immunoSEQ multiplex PCR; in TCRdb, only in-frame clones are kept and a portion is missing. The sample shows 65,000 to 90,000 clones, around 90% of them seen only once. No antigen has been identified for these receptors. Sample: unstimulated CD8+ T cells sorted from spleen or lymph node cells, taken before intestinal transplant. The receptor set was obtained from a human donor who received an intestinal transplant.

This rearrangement joins TRBV7-2 to TRBJ2-1; 8 bases match TRBD1. The CDR3 is made up of 14 amino acids. Per the germline V gene, CDR1 is SGHTA and CDR2 is FQGNSA. The V segment lost 2 bases and the J segment 7 bases; nucleotides outside the gene matches: 4. The CDR3 loop is CASSLRDRLNEQFF. CDR3 nucleotides: TGTGCCAGCAGCTTACGGGACAGGTTGAATGAGCAGTTCTTC. Full variable domain (remainder filled in from reference TRBV7-2 and TRBJ2-1): GAGVSQSPSNKVTEKGKDVELRCDPISGHTALYWYRQSLGQGLEFLIYFQGNSAPDKSGLPSDRFSAERTGGSVSTLTIQRTQQEDSAVYLCASSLRDRLNEQFFGPGTRLTVL.

The chain couples TRBV5-6 to TRBJ1-5; D is perhaps TRBD1 (6 bases). Trimming took 0 bases from V and 3 from J, leaving 7 bases between them. The CDR3 has 14 residues. Germline CDR1 SGHDT, CDR2 YYEEEE. The CDR3 here is CASSLAGVNQPQHF. The CDR3 DNA reads as TGTGCCAGCAGCTTGGCAGGGGTCAATCAGCCCCAGCATTTT.

The rearrangement joins TRBV9 to TRBJ2-4; unclear D gene. Germline CDR1 is SGDLS and CDR2 is YYNGEE. The germline V and J ends were trimmed by 0 bases and 7 bases, with 11 bases remaining between them. CDR3 length: 14 amino acids. For the CDR3, the DNA is TGTGCCAGCAGCGTAGGCGGTAGCTCGAACATTCAGTACTTC. This encodes CASSVGGSSNIQYF.

The CDR3 sequence is CASSPLPAGGSETQYF. The CDR3 nucleotides read TGTGCCAGCTCACCACTCCCAGCGGGGGGGTCAGAGACCCAGTACTTC. The chain combines TRBV18 with TRBJ2-5, with 10 positions matching TRBD2. The CDR3 is made up of 16 amino acids. Trimming at V came to 1 base and at J to 4 bases, leaving 6 bases not matched to a gene. Germline assignment: CDR1 KGHSH and CDR2 LQKENI.

This rearrangement joins TRBV2 to TRBJ1-1; 7 bases are a match to TRBD1. In germline, CDR1 is SNHLY, CDR2 FYNNEI. This CDR3 contains 14 residues. V shed 8 bases and J 1 base; nucleotides not matched to a gene: 7. The CDR3 region is CASEIDRENTEAFF. In DNA form, the CDR3 reads TGTGCCAGCGAGATAGACAGGGAGAACACTGAAGCTTTCTTT.

CDR3 sequence (DNA): TGTGCCAGCAGTTTAGTCACAGGGGGGACTGAAGCTTTCTTT. Protein sequence: CASSLVTGGTEAFF. The chain carries TRBV27 and TRBJ1-1, with 8 bases fitting TRBD1. The germline gives CDR1 MNHEY, CDR2 SMNVEV (reference sequence). J lost 5 bases, V lost 2 bases, and 4 bases had no gene match. The CDR3 extends over 14 amino acids.

The chain is built from TRBV6-5 and TRBJ2-7; D not resolved. This CDR3 contains 14 residues. V lost 0 bases, J lost 3 bases, and 9 bases lay in between. The germline gives CDR1 MNHEY, CDR2 SVGAGI. The CDR3: CASSYSMADYEQYF. The DNA for the CDR3 is TGTGCCAGCAGTTACTCAATGGCAGACTACGAGCAGTACTTC.

V and J are TRBV6-1 and TRBJ2-7; 8 nucleotides match TRBD1. This CDR3 has 15 amino acids. V was clipped by 0 bases and J by 2 bases; unmatched bases: 3. CDR1 MNHNS and CDR2 SASEGT come from the germline V gene. The CDR3 reads CASSEAAGQAYEQYF. Here the CDR3 DNA reads TGTGCCAGCAGTGAAGCGGCGGGACAGGCCTACGAGCAGTACTTC.

The chain employs TRBV7-9 and TRBJ1-3, with TRBD1 matching 7 bases. The CDR3 has 15 amino acids. Germline lookup yields CDR1 SEHNR and CDR2 FQNEAQ (reference sequence). Trimming took 2 bases from V and 4 from J; bases not matched to a gene: 5. This CDR3 reads CASSLTGASGNTIYF. As DNA, the CDR3 is TGTGCCAGCAGCTTAACAGGGGCATCCGGAAACACCATATATTTT.

The chain links TRBV6-5 to TRBJ2-5; 9 bases fit TRBD1. Germline CDR1 reads MNHEY; CDR2 reads SVGAGI. This CDR3 is 14 amino acids long. After removal of 4 bases from V and 5 bases from J, the junction contained 5 bases not matched to a gene. The CDR3 nucleotides read TGTGCCAGCAGTTTGACCGGGACAGGGGAGACCCAGTACTTC. Protein: CASSLTGTGETQYF.

The sample holds one count of this clone. The rearrangement joins TRBV27 to TRBJ2-2, with 10 bases identical to TRBD2. The trim removed 3 bases at V and 6 bases at J, leaving 7 bases unmatched. The length of the CDR3 is 16 residues. Germline lookup yields CDR1 MNHEY and CDR2 SMNVEV (reference sequence). The CDR3 nucleotides are TGTGCCAGCAGTTTGTCAGCGGGGGGGCCCTCCGGGGAGCTGTTTTTT. Protein: CASSLSAGGPSGELFF.

The chain has TRBV10-1 and TRBJ1-3; D ambiguous. Between the trimmed V and J ends, which lost 3 bases and 0 bases, there was a span of 3 bases. Germline CDR1 is WNHNN and CDR2 is SYGVQD (reference sequence). The CDR3 is 13 amino acids. The CDR3 bases are TGCGCCAGCAGTGACGGCTCTGGAAACACCATATATTTT. Encoded protein: CASSDGSGNTIYF.

V is TRBV7-3 and J is TRBJ2-7; 11 bases line up with TRBD2. The CDR3 spans 17 residues. CDR1 and CDR2 from the germline V gene are SGHTA and FQGTGA. V shed 2 bases and J 2 bases; nucleotides not matched to a gene: 8. The chain's CDR3 is CASSLLGTSGITYEQYF. For the CDR3, the DNA is TGTGCCAGCAGCTTATTAGGGACTAGCGGCATAACCTACGAGCAGTACTTC.

The chain joins TRBV6-5 to TRBJ1-2; D gene uncertain. CDR1 and CDR2 from the germline V gene are MNHEY and SVGAGI. The CDR3 has 13 residues. The V gene lost 2 bases and the J gene lost 4 bases, with 8 bases spanning the gap. The CDR3 reads CASSYGGIYGYTF. In DNA, the CDR3 is TGTGCCAGCAGTTACGGAGGGATCTATGGCTACACCTTC.

This chain links TRBV10-3 with TRBJ1-3; 8 bases line up with TRBD1. The CDR3 totals 15 residues. V trimming: 6 bases; J trimming: 2 bases; junction bases outside the gene matches: 6. Germline V gene sequence: CDR1 ENHRY, CDR2 SYGVKD. CDR3 bases: TGTGCCATCAGATCGGACAGGGCAACTGGAAACACCATATATTTT. This sequence encodes CAIRSDRATGNTIYF.

CDR3 region: CASSSYEPQRGYGYTF. CDR3 DNA sequence: TGTGCCAGCAGCTCTTACGAACCTCAGCGGGGCTATGGCTACACCTTC. This chain links TRBV12-1 with TRBJ1-2. TRBV12-1 is given as a pseudogene. The CDR3 contains 16 residues.

The rearrangement links TRBV6-5 to TRBJ2-7, with 11 nucleotides matching TRBD1. The J segment lost 5 bases and the V segment lost 5 bases, leaving 5 bases of the junction unmatched. Germline V lookup: CDR1 MNHEY, CDR2 SVGAGI. This CDR3 spans 14 amino acids. The CDR3 region has the DNA TGTGCCAGCAGTGGGGGACAGGGGGGCGACGAGCAGTACTTC. Protein: CASSGGQGGDEQYF.

This chain uses TRBV28 with TRBJ1-5, with 10 bases fitting TRBD1. There are 16 residues in the CDR3. V trimming: 3 bases; J trimming: 5 bases; junction bases outside the gene matches: 7. CDR1 and CDR2 (germline): MDHEN, SYDVKM. As DNA, the CDR3 is TGTGCCAGCAGTTTGGGGGGACAGGGGTTGCATCAGCCCCAGCATTTT. This sequence encodes CASSLGGQGLHQPQHF. Looking up the rest from reference TRBV28 and TRBJ1-5 gives the full variable domain: DVKVTQSSRYLVKRTGEKVFLECVQDMDHENMFWYRQDPGLGLRLIYFSYDVKMKEKGDIPEGYSVSREKKERFSLILESASTNQTSMYLCASSLGGQGLHQPQHFGDGTRLSIL.

V gene TRBV19 combines with J gene TRBJ2-1, with 7 bases matching TRBD1. The CDR3 has 15 amino acids. The ends lost 5 bases at V and 0 bases at J; junction bases unmatched: 4. CDR1 and CDR2 (germline): LNHDA, SQIVND (reference sequence). CDR3 region: CASSPGQVSYNEQFF. Here the CDR3 DNA reads TGTGCCAGTAGTCCAGGACAGGTCTCCTACAATGAGCAGTTCTTC.

The chain joins TRBV6-1 to TRBJ1-6; 7 positions agree with TRBD1. The CDR3 extends over 15 amino acids. V lost 1 base to trimming and J lost 7 bases; unmatched junction nucleotides: 4. Germline assignment: CDR1 MNHNS and CDR2 SASEGT. The CDR3, as DNA: TGTGCCAGCAGTGAAGGTTACAGGGGAAATTCACCCCTCCACTTT. As protein: CASSEGYRGNSPLHF.